The entry that follows covers one T cell receptor (beta chain) sequence. This specimen comes from a study of blood T cell repertoires in COVID-19. Study details: Collection of acute and convalescent COVID-19 samples took place in the United States, Italy and Spain.

Trimming cost V 5 bases and J 5 bases; bases outside gene matches: 6. Germline assignment: CDR1 MNHEY and CDR2 SVGAGI. The CDR3 loop spans 14 amino acids. Authors' analysis steps: Nucleated cell counts were estimated from reference gene primer amplification. Repertoires were generated with immunoSEQ multiplex PCR, while TCRdb's copy carries only in-frame clones and drops some. V and J calls plus clone size are reproduced from that table; the DNA served to infer D and trimming. This sample carries 200,000 to 250,000 clones, 65% to 90% of them seen once, and the ten largest clones take 4.4%. The genes are TRBV6-5 and TRBJ1-1; TRBD1 agrees at 9 bases. The receptor comes from a man between 50 and 59 years old with acute or convalescent COVID-19. The material sequenced was peripheral blood. The CDR3 region is CASSTQGAATEAFF. The CDR3 DNA is TGTGCCAGCAGTACACAGGGGGCTGCAACTGAAGCTTTCTTT.